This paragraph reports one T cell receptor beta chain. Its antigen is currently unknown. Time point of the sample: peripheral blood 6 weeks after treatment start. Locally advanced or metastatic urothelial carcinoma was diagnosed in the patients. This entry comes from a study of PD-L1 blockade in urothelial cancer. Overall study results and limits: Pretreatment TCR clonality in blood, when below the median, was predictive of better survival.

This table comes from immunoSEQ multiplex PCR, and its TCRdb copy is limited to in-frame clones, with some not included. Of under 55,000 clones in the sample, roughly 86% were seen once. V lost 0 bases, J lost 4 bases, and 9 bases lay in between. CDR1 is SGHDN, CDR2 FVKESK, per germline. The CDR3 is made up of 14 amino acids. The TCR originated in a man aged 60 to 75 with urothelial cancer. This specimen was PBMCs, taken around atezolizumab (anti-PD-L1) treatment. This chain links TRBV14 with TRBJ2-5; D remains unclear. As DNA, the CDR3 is TGTGCCAGCAGCCAAGATTTGAGGAGAGAGACCCAGTACTTC. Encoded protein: CASSQDLRRETQYF.